Only a few counts were recorded for the clone carrying this T cell receptor (beta chain). Its cognate antigen is unknown. The data belong to a study of identical twins. Study observations and caveats: Potential partial confounding of zero-insertion analyses by invariant MAIT and iNKT cells was noted. Out-of-frame TCR alpha sharing in monozygotic twins exceeded recombination model predictions.

Germline lookup yields CDR1 MNHEY and CDR2 SMNVEV (reference sequence). The CDR3 contains 14 residues. Trimming stripped 3 bases from V and 5 bases from J, with 10 bases between. TCRdb analysed the 5' RACE reads with MiXCR anew, one entry per CDR3 protein. The profile shows approximately 350,000 distinct CDR3 sequences, about 12% of them singletons. These same data were also listed under a study on yellow fever vaccine responses in identical twins.

The sequencing input was CD8+ T cells sorted from blood. This receptor was identified in a woman aged 18-29 years in good health. The rearrangement joins TRBV27 to TRBJ2-2, with D perhaps TRBD2 (5 bases). Here the CDR3 DNA reads TGTGCCAGCAGTTTCAGCGCGGGTACCGGGGAGCTGTTTTTT. Translating gives CASSFSAGTGELFF.